Following are 3 T cell receptor beta chains from one sample sequenced in a study of cytomegalovirus exposure and HLA in healthy donors. Method: immunoSEQ multiplex PCR; TCRdb's copy keeps in-frame clones and lacks some. The repertoire consists of roughly 68,000 clones, with under 96% occurring once and the leading ten covering roughly 4.3%. Specimen: PBMCs. The receptors stem from a woman younger than 35 in good health and CMV-seropositive.

The chain recombines TRBV5-1 with TRBJ2-7; 10 bases align to TRBD2. The CDR3 consists of 16 residues. Germline V lookup: CDR1 SGHRS, CDR2 YFSETQ. V lost 4 bases, J lost 4 bases, and 11 bases stayed unmatched. The chain's CDR3 is CASSPRGLASSYEQYF. The CDR3 DNA sequence: TGCGCCAGCAGCCCGAGGGGACTAGCGTCATCATACGAGCAGTACTTC.

The chain joins TRBV5-4 to TRBJ2-5; D unclear. V was cut by 3 bases and J by 4 bases, with 7 bases left in between. CDR3 length equals 12 residues. CDR1 is SGHNT and CDR2 is YYREEE in the germline V gene (reference sequence). CDR3 protein: CASSWPGETQYF. The CDR3 coding sequence is TGTGCCAGCAGCTGGCCTGGAGAGACCCAGTACTTC.

The chain employs TRBV7-6 and TRBJ2-1; 9 bases fit TRBD2. V lost 5 bases to trimming and J lost 4 bases; unmatched junction nucleotides: 9. The CDR3 length is 16 residues. Germline V CDR1 and CDR2: SGHVS, FNYEAQ. CDR3 amino acids: CASSRQAGGYYNEQFF. The CDR3, as DNA: TGTGCCAGCAGCCGCCAAGCGGGAGGATATTACAATGAGCAGTTCTTC.